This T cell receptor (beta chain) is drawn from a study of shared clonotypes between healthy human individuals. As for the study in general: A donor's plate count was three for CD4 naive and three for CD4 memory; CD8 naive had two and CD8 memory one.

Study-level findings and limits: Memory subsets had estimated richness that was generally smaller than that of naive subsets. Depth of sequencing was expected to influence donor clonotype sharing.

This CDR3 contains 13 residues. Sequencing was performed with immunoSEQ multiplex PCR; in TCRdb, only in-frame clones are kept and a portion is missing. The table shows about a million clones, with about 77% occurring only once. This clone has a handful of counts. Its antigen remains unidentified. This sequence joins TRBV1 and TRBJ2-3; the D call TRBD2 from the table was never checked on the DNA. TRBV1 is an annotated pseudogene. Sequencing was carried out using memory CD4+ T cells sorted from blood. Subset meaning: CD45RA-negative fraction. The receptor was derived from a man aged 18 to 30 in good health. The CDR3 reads CTILAGGPDTQYF. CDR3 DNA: TGCACCATACTAGCGGGAGGGCCAGATACGCAGTATTTT.